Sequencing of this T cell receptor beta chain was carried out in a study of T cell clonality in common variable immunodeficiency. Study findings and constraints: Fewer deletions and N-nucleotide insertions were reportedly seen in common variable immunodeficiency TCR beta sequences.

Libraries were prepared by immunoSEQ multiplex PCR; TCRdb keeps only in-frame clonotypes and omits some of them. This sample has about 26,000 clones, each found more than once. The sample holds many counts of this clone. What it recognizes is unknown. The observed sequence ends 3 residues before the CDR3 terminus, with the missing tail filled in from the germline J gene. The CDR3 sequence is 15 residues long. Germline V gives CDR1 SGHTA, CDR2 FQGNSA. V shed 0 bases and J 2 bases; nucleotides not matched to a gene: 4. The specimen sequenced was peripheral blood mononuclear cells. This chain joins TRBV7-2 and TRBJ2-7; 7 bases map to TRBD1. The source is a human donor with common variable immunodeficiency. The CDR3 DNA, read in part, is TGTGCCAGCAGCTTAGCGAAGGGACAGACCTACGAG. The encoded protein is CASSLAKGQTYE. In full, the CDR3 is CASSLAKGQTYEQYF.